The sequence of this T cell receptor (beta chain) was determined in a study of T-cell memory formation after mild COVID-19. Study-level findings and limits: A second wave of clones peaked on day 37, and their SARS-CoV-2 specificity went unconfirmed. There was a balanced CD4/CD8 profile in clones contracting day 15 to 85, and later expanders leaned CD4+. Memory from before infection featured some responding clones, which suggests cross-reactive memory joined.

In this sample, this clonotype turned up a few times. No antigen is known for it. MiXCR, applied by TCRdb to the 5' RACE reads, yields one record per CDR3 protein. Among about 560,000 distinct CDR3 sequences listed, less than 25% were seen once. The ends were cut back, 2 bases at V and 2 bases at J, with 6 bases in the middle. The CDR3 extends over 13 amino acids. Germline-derived CDR1 and CDR2 are SGHTA and FQGNSA. The chain joins TRBV7-2 to TRBJ2-5; the D is unclear. This clonotype was obtained from an adult woman who had mild COVID-19 (a few samples of this study predate the infection). Cell type and time point are not known. The material sequenced was PBMCs or a T cell subset sorted from them (not recorded which). For the CDR3, the DNA is TGTGCCAGCAGCTTATTTGGGCAAGAGACCCAGTACTTC. Amino acids: CASSLFGQETQYF.